This T cell receptor beta chain was observed in a study of cytomegalovirus exposure and HLA in healthy donors. Points from the study as a whole: Using a false discovery rate of 0.05, a later analysis showed that 15,000 to 20,000 TCR beta sequences were associated with HLA alleles.

This clone was found a few times. The antigen remains unidentified. The PCR made use of 60 Vbeta and 13 Jbeta primers. The assay was immunoSEQ multiplex PCR, and TCRdb's table has in-frame clones only and misses some. The repertoire holds 110,000 to 150,000 clones, with approximately 80% as singletons. Sequencing input: PBMCs. The sequence came from a woman between 35 and 50 years old in good health and CMV-seronegative.

The CDR3 region is CASSGQGVGEAFF. The CDR3 DNA reads as TGTGCCAGCTCGGGACAGGGTGTGGGTGAAGCTTTCTTT. The chain joins TRBV18 to TRBJ1-1; TRBD1 agrees at 9 bases. J lost 7 bases, V lost 6 bases, and 6 bases had no gene match. CDR1 and CDR2 from the germline V gene are KGHSH and LQKENI. The CDR3 loop spans 13 amino acids.